This T cell receptor (beta chain) emerged from a study of vaccination effects on CD4 cells after COVID-19. Here immunoSEQ multiplex PCR was the method, and the copy in TCRdb shows in-frame clones only, minus some. The sample holds 67,000 or so clones, around 72% seen once. This clone turned up a few times. The antigen is unknown. With the ViraFEST assay, the study expanded antigen-specific CD4+ T cells using viral peptide pools, then sequenced them. Culture proceeded for roughly ten days, and CD4+ T cells were then isolated. Neither prior SARS-CoV-2 infection nor positive nucleocapsid antibodies were present in the vaccine recipients. Cultures of fewer than 2.5 million PBMC per well contained around 11 IU/ml IL-2 plus 10 ug/ml peptides. The CDR3 length is 16 residues. V shed 6 bases and J shed 0 bases, with 17 bases lying between them. Germline assignment: CDR1 MGHDK and CDR2 SYGVNS.

The receptor comes from a human donor who received a COVID-19 vaccine. The source was CD4+ T cells from PBMCs cultured with HCoV-OC43 spike peptides, collected before COVID-19 vaccination. Subset meaning: HCoV-OC43 spike overlapping peptide pool stimulation. The chain employs TRBV25-1 and TRBJ1-2; maybe TRBD1 (5 bases). DNA of the CDR3: TGTGCCAGCAGGGAGGAGGTAGGGGCAGCTAACTATGGCTACACCTTC. Its translation: CASREEVGAANYGYTF.